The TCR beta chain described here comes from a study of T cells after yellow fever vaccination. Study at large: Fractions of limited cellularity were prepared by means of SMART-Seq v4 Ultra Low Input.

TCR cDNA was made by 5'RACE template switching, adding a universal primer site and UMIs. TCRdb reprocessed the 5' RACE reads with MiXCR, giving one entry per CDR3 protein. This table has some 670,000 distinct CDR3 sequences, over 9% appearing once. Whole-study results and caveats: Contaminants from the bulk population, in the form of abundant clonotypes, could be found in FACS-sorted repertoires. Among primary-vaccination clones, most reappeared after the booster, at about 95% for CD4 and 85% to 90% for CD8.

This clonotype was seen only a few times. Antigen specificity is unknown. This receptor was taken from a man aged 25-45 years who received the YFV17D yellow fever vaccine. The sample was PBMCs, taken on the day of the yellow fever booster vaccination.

The CDR3 DNA reads as TGTGCCAGCTCCAAGGGGTATGAGCAGTTCTTC. Translating it yields CASSKGYEQFF. The rearrangement joins TRBV6-5 to TRBJ2-1; TRBD1 is a possible D gene (5 bases). This CDR3 has 11 amino acids. Germline CDR1 reads MNHEY; CDR2 reads SVGAGI. V gave up 8 bases and J gave up 8 bases, with 10 bases separating them.